Listed below are T cell receptor beta chains from one sample, sequenced in a study of human T cells and chemical hapten exposure. One entry per CDR3 protein results from TCRdb running MiXCR on the RACE reads. The sample holds fewer than 200,000 distinct CDR3 sequences; 20% to 25% are singletons and the top ten take approximately 6.4%. This sample comprised whole blood, obtained in connection with sensitization to the hapten diphenylcyclopropenone (DPC). These receptors were collected from a woman aged 50 to 65 with alopecia areata. Some clones in this sample may be carry-over from other donors' samples. Each CDR3 is given with its conserved first and last residue. D genes are given only for firm matches. Some rows have no size entry. The others give once, few or many, or a class for an expanded clone.

clone size,J gene,V gene,CDR3 length,D gene,CDR3 DNA,CDR3 protein
few,TRBJ2-5,TRBV7-9,12,TRBD1,TGTGCCAGCAACAGGGGCCAAGAGACCCAGTACTTC,CASNRGQETQYF
NA,TRBJ2-5,TRBV20-1,18,TRBD2,TGCAGTGCGGAACCCGGGACTAGCGGGAGTTTTGGGGAAGAGACCCAGTACTTC,CSAEPGTSGSFGEETQYF
NA,TRBJ2-1,TRBV11-1,15,NA,TGTGCCAGCAGCTTACTAGTAGGAACATACAATGAGCAGTTCTTC,CASSLLVGTYNEQFF
NA,TRBJ1-2,TRBV5-4,17,NA,TGTGCCAGCAGCCTGACGGCCCGGACAGACCTAAACTATGGCTACACCTTC,CASSLTARTDLNYGYTF
few,TRBJ1-1,TRBV7-9,13,NA,TGTGCCAGCAGCTTCGGGATTCAATTTGAAGCTTTCTTT,CASSFGIQFEAFF
few,TRBJ1-4,TRBV25-1,13,TRBD1,TGTGCCACCAGGGGGTTTACTAATGAAAAACTGTTTTTT,CATRGFTNEKLFF
few,TRBJ2-1,TRBV2,11,NA,TGTGCCAGCAGTGTCGTGGAGGGGCAGTTCTTC,CASSVVEGQFF
few,TRBJ2-1,TRBV10-1,18,NA,TGCGCCAGCAGTGAGACTTCGAGTAAGGGGGTCTCCTACAATGAGCAGTTCTTC,CASSETSSKGVSYNEQFF
NA,TRBJ1-3,TRBV20-1,15,TRBD1,TGCAGTGCTAGAGACGGGACAGACTCTGGAAACACCATATATTTT,CSARDGTDSGNTIYF
NA,TRBJ2-2,TRBV27,14,NA,TGTGCCAGCAGTTTTCCAGGGAACACCGGGGAGCTGTTTTTT,CASSFPGNTGELFF
few,TRBJ1-2,TRBV20-1,14,NA,TGCAGTGCCAGTGTCCCAGATGGCAGGTCCGACTACACCTTC,CSASVPDGRSDYTF
NA,TRBJ2-2,TRBV29-1,11,TRBD1,TGCAGCGTACAGGGGAGCGGGGAGCTGTTTTTT,CSVQGSGELFF
NA,TRBJ2-7,TRBV30,13,NA,TGTGCCTGGAGTGGTGATTCCTCCTACGAGCAGTACTTC,CAWSGDSSYEQYF
few,TRBJ1-6,TRBV18,14,NA,TGTGCCAGCTCACCACAGGGTAGAACTTCACCCCTCCACTTT,CASSPQGRTSPLHF
NA,TRBJ1-1,TRBV5-5,16,NA,TGTGCCAGCAGCTTGGTCCTAACGATTGACCTACATGAAGCTTTCTTT,CASSLVLTIDLHEAFF
many,TRBJ2-5,TRBV10-3,15,TRBD2,TGTGCCATCAGTGAGGGGAGGTTCGGGGGGAAGACCCAGTACTTC,CAISEGRFGGKTQYF
NA,TRBJ2-1,TRBV12-5,14,TRBD2,TGTGCTAGTGGTCTCTCGGGAGGGGGAAATGAGCAGTTCTTC,CASGLSGGGNEQFF
NA,TRBJ2-1,TRBV20-1,17,TRBD2,TGCAGTGCTAGAGATCCAACCGGGAGGGCCCGGTACAATGAGCAGTTCTTC,CSARDPTGRARYNEQFF
few,TRBJ2-4,TRBV24-1,13,NA,TGTGCCACCAGTGACCCCTTTAAAAACATTCAGTACTTC,CATSDPFKNIQYF
few,TRBJ1-1,TRBV20-1,14,NA,TGCAGTGCTAGACTCGGGTTTTCGGGCACTGAAGCTTTCTTT,CSARLGFSGTEAFF